A single sample gave rise to the 30 T cell receptor beta chains below, sequenced in a study of shared clonotypes between healthy human individuals. Sequencing was performed with immunoSEQ multiplex PCR; in TCRdb, only in-frame clones are kept and a portion is missing. The sample holds roughly 2.5 million clones; around 90% are singletons and the top ten take about 0.13%. The sample taken for sequencing was naive CD4+ T cells sorted from blood. Subset in this sample: CD45RA+ positively selected. The receptor source for this set is a man younger than 35 in good health.

V gene TRBV18 combines with J gene TRBJ2-7, with D hard to call. CDR1 and CDR2 from the germline V gene are KGHSH and LQKENI. Trimming removed 1 base from V and 3 bases from J, with 7 bases in between. The CDR3 totals 13 residues. The CDR3 DNA follows: TGTGCCAGCTCACCACTGGACGGCTACGAGCAGTACTTC. This encodes CASSPLDGYEQYF.

The genes are TRBV30 and TRBJ1-4; D is undetermined. V was clipped by 3 bases and J by 3 bases, with 8 bases between them. The CDR3 is 13 amino acids. The germline V gene has CDR1 GTSNPN and CDR2 SVGIG (reference sequence). For the CDR3, the DNA is TGTGCCTGGAGCACCTCCTCTAATGAAAAACTGTTTTTT. Protein product: CAWSTSSNEKLFF.

With respect to this clone: Different DNA sequences within this sample yield the same CDR3. This sequence joins TRBV7-9 and TRBJ1-1; the D gene is possibly TRBD1 (5 bases). The CDR3 totals 14 residues. Germline assignment: CDR1 SEHNR and CDR2 FQNEAQ (reference sequence). V was trimmed by 4 bases and J by 1 base, leaving 10 bases between them. CDR3 residues: CASSSGHPNTEAFF. CDR3 DNA sequence: TGTGCCAGCAGCTCAGGGCATCCGAACACTGAAGCTTTCTTT.

The chain employs TRBV10-2 and TRBJ1-1; a weak D match, TRBD1 (6 bases). Germline CDR1 reads WSHSY; CDR2 reads SAAADI. Trimming took off 8 bases at V and 5 bases at J, with 24 bases between the two ends. This CDR3 comprises 16 residues. DNA for the CDR3: TGCGCCAGCTCCCCTTTAGGACAGCTGGTGGGTACTGAAGCTTTCTTT. This sequence encodes CASSPLGQLVGTEAFF.

This clone was counted once. The chain recombines TRBV11-2 with TRBJ2-4; 9 bases line up with TRBD1. The germline CDR1 and CDR2 sequences are SGHAT and FQNNGV. V was pared by 5 bases and J by 0 bases, with 5 bases of the junction left unmatched. The CDR3 has 16 residues. The CDR3, as DNA: TGTGCCAGCAGCCCAGGGACAGGGAAAGCCAAAAACATTCAGTACTTC. It codes for CASSPGTGKAKNIQYF.

The chain links TRBV6-6 to TRBJ1-5; 10 nucleotides match TRBD1. With V trimmed by 5 bases and J by 3 bases, 4 bases remained unmatched. Germline CDR1 and CDR2: MNHNY and SVGAGI (reference sequence). CDR3 length: 15 amino acids. The CDR3 DNA reads TGTGCCAGCAGTACGGGACAGGGGAACAATCAGCCCCAGCATTTT. This encodes CASSTGQGNNQPQHF.

The chain joins TRBV5-1 to TRBJ1-4, with 8 bases matching TRBD1. The junction had 8 bases not matched to a gene; V was cut back by 5 bases and J by 2 bases. The CDR3 spans 16 residues. Germline V gives CDR1 SGHRS, CDR2 YFSETQ. The CDR3 DNA follows: TGCGCCAGCAGTTGGGCAGGGGGCGCGACTAATGAAAAACTGTTTTTT. This codes for CASSWAGGATNEKLFF.

Only one count was recorded for this clone. The chain carries TRBV4-1 and TRBJ2-1; 7 bases align to TRBD2. In germline, CDR1 is MGHRA, CDR2 YSYEKL. This CDR3 comprises 19 residues. V shed 3 bases, J shed 5 bases, and the junction held 19 bases outside the gene matches. The CDR3 nucleotides read TGCGCCAGCAGCCATGCCTCCTCGTGGGGGAGGGCCAGTCACAATGAGCAGTTCTTC. Protein product: CASSHASSWGRASHNEQFF.

The CDR3 DNA is TGTGCCAGCAGTTCCCGGGGGGCGGGGGCCGGAGAGACCCAGTACTTC. Its translation is CASSSRGAGAGETQYF. The J gene is TRBJ2-5, the V gene TRBV6-6; weak D call: TRBD2 (7 bases). V was shortened by 4 bases and J by 4 bases, with 19 bases between the two germline ends. This CDR3 has 16 residues. The germline gives CDR1 MNHNY, CDR2 SVGAGI (reference sequence).

The rearrangement joins TRBV19 to TRBJ2-1; 12 positions match TRBD2. Germline values: CDR1 LNHDA, CDR2 SQIVND (reference sequence). The junction had 4 bases not matched to a gene; V was cut back by 6 bases and J by 4 bases. This CDR3 is built from 15 residues. The CDR3 DNA reads as TGTGCCAGTAGACTAGCGGGAGGCCAATACAATGAGCAGTTCTTC. Translated, it gives CASRLAGGQYNEQFF.

The J gene is TRBJ2-2, the V gene TRBV28; D not resolved. This CDR3 comprises 13 residues. V gave up 3 bases and J gave up 8 bases, with 10 bases separating them. In germline, CDR1 is MDHEN, CDR2 SYDVKM. CDR3: CASSFGLSGELFF. The CDR3 bases are TGTGCCAGCAGTTTCGGGCTGTCGGGGGAGCTGTTTTTT.

This clone was counted only a few times. V gene TRBV6-1 combines with J gene TRBJ2-2; a weak D match, TRBD1 (5 bases). This CDR3 region has 14 residues. V dropped 7 bases and J dropped 1 base, with 10 bases sitting between them. Per germline, CDR1 MNHNS and CDR2 SASEGT. The CDR3 sequence: CASMRTMNTGELFF. As DNA, the CDR3 is TGTGCCAGCATGCGGACAATGAACACCGGGGAGCTGTTTTTT.

V gene TRBV19 combines with J gene TRBJ2-1; 9 positions agree with TRBD1. The germline CDR1 and CDR2 sequences are LNHDA and SQIVND (reference sequence). There are 15 residues in the CDR3. J gave up 4 bases and V 1 base, and 2 bases lay outside the gene matches. This CDR3 reads CASSIAGQGYNEQFF. The CDR3 DNA sequence: TGTGCCAGTAGTATAGCAGGACAGGGGTACAATGAGCAGTTCTTC. Supplemented by reference TRBV19 and TRBJ2-1, the full variable domain reads DGGITQSPKYLFRKEGQNVTLSCEQNLNHDAMYWYRQDPGQGLRLIYYSQIVNDFQKGDIAEGYSVSREKKESFPLTVTSAQKNPTAFYLCASSIAGQGYNEQFFGPGTRLTVL.

The J gene is TRBJ1-1, the V gene TRBV5-6, with a weak D call TRBD1 (5 bases). The germline gives CDR1 SGHDT, CDR2 YYEEEE. The CDR3 consists of 16 residues. The ends were cut back, 4 bases at V and 0 bases at J, with 16 bases in the middle. CDR3 residues: CASSPGQGHMNTEAFF. DNA of the CDR3: TGTGCCAGCAGCCCTGGGCAGGGCCACATGAACACTGAAGCTTTCTTT.

Details on this clone: The sample has other DNA sequences that encode this CDR3 too. The V and J genes are TRBV7-2 and TRBJ2-3; 7 nucleotides line up with TRBD2. V gave up 3 bases and J gave up 2 bases; unmatched junction bases: 5. Germline assignment: CDR1 SGHTA and CDR2 FQGNSA. The CDR3 totals 15 residues. CDR3 in DNA: TGTGCCAGCAGCTTCTCCGGGACTAACACAGATACGCAGTATTTT. Its protein product is CASSFSGTNTDTQYF.

This clone was seen only once. The chain joins TRBV27 to TRBJ2-3; 9 bases map to TRBD2. Trimming took 1 base from V and 1 from J; bases not matched to a gene: 18. This CDR3 comprises 21 residues. Germline V lookup: CDR1 MNHEY, CDR2 SMNVEV (reference sequence). CDR3 sequence (DNA): TGTGCCAGCAGTTTATGGGCCCCCCGGGCGGGGGGGCCTGTGGGCACAGATACGCAGTATTTT. As protein: CASSLWAPRAGGPVGTDTQYF.

The V gene is TRBV7-9, the J gene TRBJ1-2; maybe TRBD1 (5 bases). With 1 base removed from V and 6 bases from J, the gap between germline ends came to 12 bases. Germline CDR1 is SEHNR and CDR2 is FQNEAQ (reference sequence). The CDR3 consists of 14 residues. CDR3 nucleotide sequence: TGTGCCAGCAGCTTAGACTTGGGGCTCCATGGCTACACCTTC. Protein sequence: CASSLDLGLHGYTF.

The chain joins TRBV13 to TRBJ2-7; TRBD2 might be the D (6 bases). Germline V CDR1 and CDR2: PRHDT, FYEKMQ (reference sequence). The CDR3 runs to 15 residues. V was trimmed by 1 base and J by 3 bases, leaving 13 bases between them. The CDR3 loop reads CASSLAGDADYEQYF. The CDR3 DNA follows: TGTGCCAGCAGCTTAGCGGGGGATGCGGACTACGAGCAGTACTTC.

The rearrangement links TRBV19 to TRBJ1-5; no clear D. The germline V and J ends were trimmed by 8 bases and 0 bases, with 14 bases remaining between them. Germline CDR1 is LNHDA and CDR2 is SQIVND (reference sequence). CDR3 length: 15 amino acids. Here the CDR3 reads CASLIAPNSNQPQHF. CDR3 DNA: TGTGCCAGTTTGATCGCCCCCAATAGCAATCAGCCCCAGCATTTT.

The chain joins TRBV7-9 to TRBJ1-5; no clear D gene. Germline V gene sequence: CDR1 SEHNR, CDR2 FQNEAQ (reference sequence). With 1 base removed from V and 5 bases from J, the gap between germline ends came to 6 bases. The CDR3 has 13 residues. The DNA for the CDR3 is TGTGCCAGCAGCTTAGGTCTTCATCAGCCCCAGCATTTT. Protein sequence: CASSLGLHQPQHF.

This chain joins TRBV2 and TRBJ1-3; a possible D gene is TRBD1 (5 bases). The CDR3 loop spans 14 amino acids. V was trimmed by 7 bases and J by 2 bases, leaving 12 bases between them. CDR1 SNHLY and CDR2 FYNNEI come from the germline V gene. CDR3 DNA sequence: TGTGCCAGCACCGTAATAGGGGCTGGAAACACCATATATTTT. This encodes CASTVIGAGNTIYF. Full variable domain (rest looked up from reference TRBV2 and TRBJ1-3): EPEVTQTPSHQVTQMGQEVILRCVPISNHLYFYWYRQILGQKVEFLVSFYNNEISEKSEIFDDQFSVERPDGSNFTLKIRSTKLEDSAMYFCASTVIGAGNTIYFGEGSWLTVV.

This sequence joins TRBV6-6 and TRBJ2-5; a weak D match, TRBD1 (5 bases). V was trimmed by 0 bases and J by 1 base, leaving 6 bases between them. Germline V gene sequence: CDR1 MNHNY, CDR2 SVGAGI (reference sequence). This CDR3 has 14 amino acids. CDR3 sequence (DNA): TGTGCCAGCAGTTACTCGCAGGGCCAAGAGACCCAGTACTTC. This sequence encodes CASSYSQGQETQYF.

A single count supports this clone. The V gene is TRBV5-4, the J gene TRBJ2-7; 7 bases agree with TRBD1. The germline V gene has CDR1 SGHNT and CDR2 YYREEE (reference sequence). This CDR3 contains 15 residues. J gave up 2 bases and V 4 bases, and 9 bases lay outside the gene matches. The CDR3 here is CASSTKQGWTYEQYF. Here the CDR3 DNA reads TGTGCCAGCAGCACCAAACAGGGGTGGACCTACGAGCAGTACTTC.

V gene TRBV18 combines with J gene TRBJ2-7; D perhaps matches TRBD2 (5 bases). Germline V gene data show CDR1 as KGHSH and CDR2 as LQKENI. The CDR3 contains 13 residues. The V gene lost 3 bases and the J gene lost 7 bases, with 13 bases spanning the gap. As DNA, the CDR3 is TGTGCCAGCTCACCCCCGGTTGGGGAGGAGCAGTACTTC. As protein: CASSPPVGEEQYF.

The chain combines TRBV7-2 with TRBJ1-2, with D perhaps matching TRBD1 (5 bases). This CDR3 is 15 amino acids long. Germline V gene lookup returns CDR1 SGHTA and CDR2 FQGNSA. Trimming took off 1 base at V and 8 bases at J, with 17 bases between the two ends. CDR3 in amino acids: CASSLDLVDTMGYTF. CDR3 DNA: TGTGCCAGCAGCTTAGATTTAGTGGACACCATGGGCTACACCTTC.

This chain links TRBV20-1 with TRBJ1-2; no definite D call. The length of the CDR3 is 11 residues. Germline assignment: CDR1 DFQATT and CDR2 SNEGSKA (reference sequence). CDR3 region: CSDRVLGGYTF. For the CDR3, the DNA is TGCTCCGATAGGGTGTTGGGAGGCTACACCTTC.

The chain is built from TRBV29-1 and TRBJ2-3; TRBD2 matches 10 bases. The CDR3 runs 14 residues. Losses at the gene ends were 5 bases for V and 8 bases for J; bases not matched to a gene: 10. Germline-derived CDR1 and CDR2 are SQVTM and ANQGSEA. CDR3 region: CSVLKAGGQGTQYF. For the CDR3, the DNA is TGCAGCGTTCTCAAAGCGGGGGGGCAGGGTACGCAGTATTTT.

The chain couples TRBV6-1 to TRBJ1-5; D not certain. Deletions cut 2 bases from V and 2 bases from J, with 10 bases between. The CDR3 runs 15 residues. Germline lookup yields CDR1 MNHNS and CDR2 SASEGT. CDR3 sequence reads: CASSEMGRGNQPQHF. CDR3 in DNA: TGTGCCAGCAGTGAAATGGGGAGAGGCAATCAGCCCCAGCATTTT.

The chain combines TRBV10-1 with TRBJ2-2; D remains ambiguous. This CDR3 spans 13 amino acids. V lost 7 bases, J lost 0 bases, and 6 bases lay in between. Germline V CDR1 and CDR2: WNHNN, SYGVQD (reference sequence). CDR3 nucleotide sequence: TGCGCCAGCAATAAGACGAACACCGGGGAGCTGTTTTTT. Translated, it gives CASNKTNTGELFF.

The V and J genes are TRBV7-9 and TRBJ2-7; D possibly corresponds to TRBD1 (5 bases). Germline V gene data show CDR1 as SEHNR and CDR2 as FQNEAQ (reference sequence). This CDR3 is 13 amino acids long. Trimming shortened V by 5 bases and J by 1 base, and 9 bases separated the two germline ends. In DNA, the CDR3 is TGTGCCAGCAGCCACAGACAGTCCTACGAGCAGTACTTC. The encoded protein is CASSHRQSYEQYF.